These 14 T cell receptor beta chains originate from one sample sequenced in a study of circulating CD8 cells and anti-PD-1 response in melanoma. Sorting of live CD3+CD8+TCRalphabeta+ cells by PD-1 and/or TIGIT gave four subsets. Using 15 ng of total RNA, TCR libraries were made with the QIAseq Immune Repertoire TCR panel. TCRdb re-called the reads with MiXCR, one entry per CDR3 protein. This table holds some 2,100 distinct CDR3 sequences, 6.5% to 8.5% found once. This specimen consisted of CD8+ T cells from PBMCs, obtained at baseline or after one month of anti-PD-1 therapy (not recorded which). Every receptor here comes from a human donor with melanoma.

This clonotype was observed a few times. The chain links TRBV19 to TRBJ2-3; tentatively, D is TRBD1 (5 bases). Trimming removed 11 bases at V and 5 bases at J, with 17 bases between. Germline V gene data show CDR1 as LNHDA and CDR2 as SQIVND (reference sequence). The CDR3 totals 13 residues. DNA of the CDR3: TGTGCCTCCGCCCGGATTACAGGAGATACGCAGTATTTT. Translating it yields CASARITGDTQYF.

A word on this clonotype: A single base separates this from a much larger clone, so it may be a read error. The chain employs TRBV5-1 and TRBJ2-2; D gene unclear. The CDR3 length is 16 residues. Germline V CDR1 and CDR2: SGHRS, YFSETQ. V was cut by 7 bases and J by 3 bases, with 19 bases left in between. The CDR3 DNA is TGCGCCAGCCAACATACGGACGGTTCGGACACCGGGGAGCTGTTTTTT. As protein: CASQHTDGSDTGELFF.

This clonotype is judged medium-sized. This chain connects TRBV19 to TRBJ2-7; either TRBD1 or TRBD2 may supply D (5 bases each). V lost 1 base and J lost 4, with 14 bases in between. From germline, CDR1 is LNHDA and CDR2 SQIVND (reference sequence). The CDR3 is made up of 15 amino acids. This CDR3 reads CASSIARDLTYEQYF. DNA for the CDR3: TGTGCCAGTAGTATAGCCAGGGACCTCACTTACGAGCAGTACTTC.

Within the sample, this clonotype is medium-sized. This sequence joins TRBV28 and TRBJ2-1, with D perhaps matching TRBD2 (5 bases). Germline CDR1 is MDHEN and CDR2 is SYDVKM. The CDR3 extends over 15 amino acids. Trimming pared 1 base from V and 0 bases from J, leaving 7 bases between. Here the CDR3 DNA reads TGTGCCAGCAGTTTATTGAGGGTCTCCTACAATGAGCAGTTCTTC. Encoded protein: CASSLLRVSYNEQFF.

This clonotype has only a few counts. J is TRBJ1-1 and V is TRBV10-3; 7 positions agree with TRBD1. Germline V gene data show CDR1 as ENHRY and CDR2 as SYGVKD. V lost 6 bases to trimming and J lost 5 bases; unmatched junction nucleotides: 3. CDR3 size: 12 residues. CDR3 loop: CAISTGETEAFF. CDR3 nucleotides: TGTGCCATCAGCACAGGGGAAACTGAAGCTTTCTTT.

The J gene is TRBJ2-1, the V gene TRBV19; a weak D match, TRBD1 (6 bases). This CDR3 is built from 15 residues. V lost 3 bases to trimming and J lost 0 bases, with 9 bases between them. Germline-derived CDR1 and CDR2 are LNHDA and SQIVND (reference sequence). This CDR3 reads CASSIQGSSYNEQFF. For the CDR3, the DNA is TGTGCCAGTAGTATCCAGGGGAGCTCCTACAATGAGCAGTTCTTC.

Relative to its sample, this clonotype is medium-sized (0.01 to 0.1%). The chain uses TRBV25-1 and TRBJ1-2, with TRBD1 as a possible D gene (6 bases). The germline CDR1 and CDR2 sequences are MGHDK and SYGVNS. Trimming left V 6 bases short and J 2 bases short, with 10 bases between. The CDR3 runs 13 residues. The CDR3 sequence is CASSHTGNYGYTF. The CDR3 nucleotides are TGTGCCAGCAGCCACACAGGGAACTATGGCTACACCTTC.

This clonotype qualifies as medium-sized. The CDR3: CASGDREETQYF. CDR3 coding DNA: TGTGCCAGCGGGGACAGGGAAGAGACCCAGTACTTC. The rearrangement joins TRBV28 to TRBJ2-5, with 9 bases fitting TRBD1. V dropped 8 bases and J dropped 3; count of bases not matched to a gene: 1. The germline gives CDR1 MDHEN, CDR2 SYDVKM. The CDR3 consists of 12 residues.

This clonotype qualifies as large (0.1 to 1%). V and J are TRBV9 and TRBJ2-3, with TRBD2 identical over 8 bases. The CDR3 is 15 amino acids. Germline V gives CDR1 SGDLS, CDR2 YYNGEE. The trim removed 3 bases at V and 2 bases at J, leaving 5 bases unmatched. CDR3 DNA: TGTGCCAGCAGCGCCCAGCGGGGGTACACAGATACGCAGTATTTT. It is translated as CASSAQRGYTDTQYF.

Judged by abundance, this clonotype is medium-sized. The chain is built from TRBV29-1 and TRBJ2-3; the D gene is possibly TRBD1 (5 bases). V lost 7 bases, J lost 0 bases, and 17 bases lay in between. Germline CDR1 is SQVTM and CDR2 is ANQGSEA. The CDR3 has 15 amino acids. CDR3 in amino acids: CSEVRQKNSTDTQYF. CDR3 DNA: TGCAGCGAGGTCAGACAGAAAAACAGCACAGATACGCAGTATTTT.

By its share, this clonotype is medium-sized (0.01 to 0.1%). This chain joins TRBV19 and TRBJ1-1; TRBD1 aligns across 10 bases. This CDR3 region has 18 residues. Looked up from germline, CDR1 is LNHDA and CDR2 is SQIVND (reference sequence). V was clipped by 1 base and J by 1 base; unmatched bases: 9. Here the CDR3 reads CASSIVIPGQGPNTEAFF. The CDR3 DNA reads TGTGCCAGTAGTATAGTAATCCCGGGACAGGGGCCGAACACTGAAGCTTTCTTT.

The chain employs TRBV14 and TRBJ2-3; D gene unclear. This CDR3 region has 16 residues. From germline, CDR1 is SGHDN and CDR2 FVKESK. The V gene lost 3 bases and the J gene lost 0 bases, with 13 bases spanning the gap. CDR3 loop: CASSQELRPSTDTQYF. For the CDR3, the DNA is TGTGCCAGCAGCCAGGAACTCAGGCCTAGCACAGATACGCAGTATTTT.

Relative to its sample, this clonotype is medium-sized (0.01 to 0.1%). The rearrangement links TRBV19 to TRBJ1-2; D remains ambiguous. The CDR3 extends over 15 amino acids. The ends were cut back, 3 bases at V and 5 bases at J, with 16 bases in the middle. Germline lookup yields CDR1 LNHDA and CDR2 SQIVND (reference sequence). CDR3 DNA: TGTGCCAGTAGTATTAAGTGGCCCGAAGAATATGGCTACACCTTC. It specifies CASSIKWPEEYGYTF.

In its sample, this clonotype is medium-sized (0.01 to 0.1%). CDR3 region: CASSPPNGDEQFF. CDR3 coding DNA: TGTGCCAGCAGTCCCCCGAATGGGGATGAGCAGTTCTTC. The chain links TRBV5-6 to TRBJ2-1; D unclear. Trimming removed 5 bases at V and 8 bases at J, with 14 bases between. This CDR3 spans 13 amino acids. CDR1 and CDR2 from the germline V gene are SGHDT and YYEEEE.